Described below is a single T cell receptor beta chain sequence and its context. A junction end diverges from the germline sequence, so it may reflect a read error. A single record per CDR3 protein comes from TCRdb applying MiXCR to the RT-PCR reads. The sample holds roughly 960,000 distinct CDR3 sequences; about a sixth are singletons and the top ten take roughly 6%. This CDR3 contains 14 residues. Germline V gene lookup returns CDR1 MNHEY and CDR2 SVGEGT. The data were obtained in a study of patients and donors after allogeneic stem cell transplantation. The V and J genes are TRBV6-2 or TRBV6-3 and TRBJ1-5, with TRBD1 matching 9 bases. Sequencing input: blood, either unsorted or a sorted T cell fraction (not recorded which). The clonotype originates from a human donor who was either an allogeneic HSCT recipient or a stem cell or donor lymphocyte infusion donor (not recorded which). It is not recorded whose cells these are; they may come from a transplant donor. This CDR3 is CASSGTGYNQPQLF. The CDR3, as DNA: TGTGCCAGCAGCGGGACAGGGTACAATCAGCCCCAGCTTTTT.